The source of this T cell receptor beta chain is a study of cytomegalovirus exposure and HLA in healthy donors. CDR1 and CDR2 (germline): LNHDA, SQIVND (reference sequence). CDR3 length: 13 amino acids. The ends lost 5 bases at V and 5 bases at J; junction bases unmatched: 2. About this clone itself: Its antigen is undetermined.

PCR employed 60 Vbeta and 13 Jbeta primers. Sequencing used immunoSEQ multiplex PCR; TCRdb keeps in-frame clones, though not all of them. The sample carries approximately 140,000 clones, around 79% recorded once. Whole-study findings and limits: Many donors shared some public TCRs, even though most TCR sequences were rare. A missense variant in DCLRE1C was later tied to TCR beta V- and J-gene trimming. Immune exposure was documented only through CMV serostatus. In a later analysis, specific HLA alleles were associated with more than 15,000 TCR beta sequences at a 0.05 false discovery rate.

The sample comprised PBMCs. The V and J genes are TRBV19 and TRBJ1-4, with 7 positions matching TRBD1. This TCR came from a man in his late teens or twenties in good health and CMV-seronegative. CDR3 sequence reads: CASSSQGNEKLFF. CDR3 coding DNA: TGTGCCAGTAGTTCACAGGGGAATGAAAAACTGTTTTTT.